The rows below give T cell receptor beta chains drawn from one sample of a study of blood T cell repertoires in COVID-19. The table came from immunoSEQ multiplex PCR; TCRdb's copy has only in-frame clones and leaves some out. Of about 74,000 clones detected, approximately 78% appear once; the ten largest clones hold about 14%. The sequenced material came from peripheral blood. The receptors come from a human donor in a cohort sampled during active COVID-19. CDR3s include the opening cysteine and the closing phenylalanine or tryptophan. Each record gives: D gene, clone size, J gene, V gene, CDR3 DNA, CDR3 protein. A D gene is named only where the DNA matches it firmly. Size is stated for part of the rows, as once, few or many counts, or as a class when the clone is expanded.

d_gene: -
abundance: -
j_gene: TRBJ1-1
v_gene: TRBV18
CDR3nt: TGTGCCAGCTCACCATTACAGGGCAGCGCGAACACTGAAGCTTTCTTT
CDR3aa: CASSPLQGSANTEAFF

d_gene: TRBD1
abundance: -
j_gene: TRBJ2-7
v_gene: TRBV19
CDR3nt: TGTGCCAGTAGTCTCGGACAGGGGGGCGAGCAGTACTTC
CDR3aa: CASSLGQGGEQYF

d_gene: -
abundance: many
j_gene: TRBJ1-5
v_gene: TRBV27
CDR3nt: TGTGCCAGCAGGCCAGGGTTCCTAAGCAATCAGCCCCAGCATTTT
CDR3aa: CASRPGFLSNQPQHF

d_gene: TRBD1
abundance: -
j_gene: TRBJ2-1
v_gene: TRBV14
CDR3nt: TGTGCCAGCAGCCAAGATCTAGGGACAGGCTCCTACAATGAGCAGTTCTTC
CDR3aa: CASSQDLGTGSYNEQFF

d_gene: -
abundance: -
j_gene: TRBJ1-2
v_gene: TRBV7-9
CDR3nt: TGTGCCAGCAGCTTTGAGGCGGATGCCCTAACTAACTATGGCTACACCTTC
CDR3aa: CASSFEADALTNYGYTF

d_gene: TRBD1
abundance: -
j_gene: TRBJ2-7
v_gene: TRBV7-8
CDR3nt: TGTGCCAGCAGCTGGAACTCCGGGACAGGGTCCTACGAGCAGTACTTC
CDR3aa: CASSWNSGTGSYEQYF

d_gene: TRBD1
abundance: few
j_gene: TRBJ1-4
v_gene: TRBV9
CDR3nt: TGTGCCAGCAGCGTTGGGGCAAGTCCCGGGACAGGGTACGGAACTAATGAAAAACTGTTTTTT
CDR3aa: CASSVGASPGTGYGTNEKLFF

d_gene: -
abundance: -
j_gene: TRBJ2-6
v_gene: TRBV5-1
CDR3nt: TGCGCCACCTCACAGTCTACCTTTAGTTCTGGGGCCAACGTCCTGACTTTC
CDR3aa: CATSQSTFSSGANVLTF

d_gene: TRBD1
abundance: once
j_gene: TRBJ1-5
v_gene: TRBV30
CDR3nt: TGTGCCTGGAGGGACAGGGGCTTTGGCAATCAGCCCCAGCATTTT
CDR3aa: CAWRDRGFGNQPQHF

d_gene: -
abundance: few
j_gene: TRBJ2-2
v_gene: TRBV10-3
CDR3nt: TGTGCCATCAGTGAGTTCCCGTCCACCGGGGAGCTGTTTTTT
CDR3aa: CAISEFPSTGELFF

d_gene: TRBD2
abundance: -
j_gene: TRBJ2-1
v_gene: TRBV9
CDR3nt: TGTGCCAGCAGCGTAGCGTTGGCTAGCGGGCGCAATGAGCAGTTCTTC
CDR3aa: CASSVALASGRNEQFF

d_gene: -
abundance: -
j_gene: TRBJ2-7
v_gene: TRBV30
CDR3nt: TGTGCCTGGAGCGTCTCGGGCAGGGTTGGTCGGCAGTACTTC
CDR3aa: CAWSVSGRVGRQYF

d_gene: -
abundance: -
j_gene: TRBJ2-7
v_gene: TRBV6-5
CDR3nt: TGTGCCAGCAGTTACTCTCTGAGATTCTCCTACGAGCAGTACTTC
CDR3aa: CASSYSLRFSYEQYF

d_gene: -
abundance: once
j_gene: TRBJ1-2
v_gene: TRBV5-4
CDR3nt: TGTGCCAGCAGCTTGTCAGAAAACTATGGCTACACCTTC
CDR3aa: CASSLSENYGYTF

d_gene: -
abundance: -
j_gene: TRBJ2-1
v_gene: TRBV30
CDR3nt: TGTGCCTGGAGTATGAGGTCTGGTGAGCAGTTCTTC
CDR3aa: CAWSMRSGEQFF

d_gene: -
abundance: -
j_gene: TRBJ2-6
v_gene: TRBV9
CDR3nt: TGTGCCAGCAGCGGAACAGGGAGCCCCTCTGGGGCCAACGTCCTGACTTTC
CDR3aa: CASSGTGSPSGANVLTF

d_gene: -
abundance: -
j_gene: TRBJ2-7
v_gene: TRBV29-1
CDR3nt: TGCAGCGTTCGACCGGGACTTACCTACGAGCAGTACTTC
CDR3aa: CSVRPGLTYEQYF

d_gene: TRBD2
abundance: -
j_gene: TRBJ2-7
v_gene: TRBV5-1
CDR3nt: TGCGCCAGCAGCTGGACTAGCGGGGGGGCCTACGAGCAGTACTTC
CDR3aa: CASSWTSGGAYEQYF

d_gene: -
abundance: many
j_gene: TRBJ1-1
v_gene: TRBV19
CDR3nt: TGTGCCAGTAGTGCTTCAGACCGGGATGAAGCTTTCTTT
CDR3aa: CASSASDRDEAFF

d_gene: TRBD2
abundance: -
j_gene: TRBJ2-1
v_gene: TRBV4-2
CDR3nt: TGTGCCAGCAGCTTGACTAGCGGGGGGGACAATGAGCAGTTCTTC
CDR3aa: CASSLTSGGDNEQFF

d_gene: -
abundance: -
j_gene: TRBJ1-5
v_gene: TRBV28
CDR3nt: TGTGCCAGCAGTTCAAGGGGAAGGTATAGCAATCAGCCCCAGCATTTT
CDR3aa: CASSSRGRYSNQPQHF

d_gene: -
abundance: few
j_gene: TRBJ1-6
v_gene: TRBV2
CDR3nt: TGTGCCAGCACGGTTCGGGGGGACTATAATTCACCCCTCCACTTT
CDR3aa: CASTVRGDYNSPLHF

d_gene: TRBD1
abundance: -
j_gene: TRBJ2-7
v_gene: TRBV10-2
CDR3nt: TGCGCCAGCAGTGAGTCCCGGACAGGGGGGCTTGCGGTGCAGTACTTC
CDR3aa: CASSESRTGGLAVQYF

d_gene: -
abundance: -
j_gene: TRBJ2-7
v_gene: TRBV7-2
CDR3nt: TGTGCCAGCAGTTCTACCTCCTACGAGCAGTACTTC
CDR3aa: CASSSTSYEQYF

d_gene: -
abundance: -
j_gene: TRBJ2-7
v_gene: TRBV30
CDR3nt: TGTGCCTGGAGTAACCAGTTCGAGCAGTACTTC
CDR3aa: CAWSNQFEQYF

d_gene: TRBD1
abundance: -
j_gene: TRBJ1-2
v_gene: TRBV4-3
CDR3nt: TGCGCCAGCAGCCAAGAGGCCTCTCCAACAGGGGGTAACTATGGCTACACCTTC
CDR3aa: CASSQEASPTGGNYGYTF

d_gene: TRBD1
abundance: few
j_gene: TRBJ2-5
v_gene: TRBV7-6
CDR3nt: TGTGCCAGCAGCTTGACAGGGGGGCGTCAAGAGACCCAGTACTTC
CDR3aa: CASSLTGGRQETQYF

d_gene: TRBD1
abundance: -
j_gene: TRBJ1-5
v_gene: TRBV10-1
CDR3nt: TGCGCCAGCAGCCCAGGGGGAGGACAGGCCCTTGTCCAGCCCCAGCATTTT
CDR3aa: CASSPGGGQALVQPQHF

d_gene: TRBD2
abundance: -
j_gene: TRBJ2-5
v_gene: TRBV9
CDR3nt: TGTGCCAGCAGCGTAGGACGGTGGTCTAGCGGGAGGGGATTCCCGGAGACCCAGTACTTC
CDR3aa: CASSVGRWSSGRGFPETQYF

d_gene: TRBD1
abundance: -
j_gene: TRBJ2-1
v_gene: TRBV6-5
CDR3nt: TGTGCCAGCAGTAGGGGGACAGGGGGCATAAATGAGCAGTTCTTC
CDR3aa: CASSRGTGGINEQFF

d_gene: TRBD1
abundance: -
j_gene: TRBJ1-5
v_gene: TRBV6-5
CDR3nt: TGTGCCAGCAGCCTGGGACAGGGGGCATTTCAGCCCCAGCATTTT
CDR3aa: CASSLGQGAFQPQHF